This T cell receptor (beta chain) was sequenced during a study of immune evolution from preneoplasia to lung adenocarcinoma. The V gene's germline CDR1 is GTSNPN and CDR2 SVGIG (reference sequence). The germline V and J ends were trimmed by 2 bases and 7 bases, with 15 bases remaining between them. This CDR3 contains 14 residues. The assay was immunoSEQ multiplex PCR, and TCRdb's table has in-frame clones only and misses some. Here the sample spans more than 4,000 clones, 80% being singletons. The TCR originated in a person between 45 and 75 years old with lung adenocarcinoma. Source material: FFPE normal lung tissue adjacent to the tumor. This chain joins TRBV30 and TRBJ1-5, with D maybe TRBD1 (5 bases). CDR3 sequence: CAWSLGQPEQPQHF. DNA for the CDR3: TGTGCCTGGAGTCTCGGACAACCAGAACAGCCCCAGCATTTT.